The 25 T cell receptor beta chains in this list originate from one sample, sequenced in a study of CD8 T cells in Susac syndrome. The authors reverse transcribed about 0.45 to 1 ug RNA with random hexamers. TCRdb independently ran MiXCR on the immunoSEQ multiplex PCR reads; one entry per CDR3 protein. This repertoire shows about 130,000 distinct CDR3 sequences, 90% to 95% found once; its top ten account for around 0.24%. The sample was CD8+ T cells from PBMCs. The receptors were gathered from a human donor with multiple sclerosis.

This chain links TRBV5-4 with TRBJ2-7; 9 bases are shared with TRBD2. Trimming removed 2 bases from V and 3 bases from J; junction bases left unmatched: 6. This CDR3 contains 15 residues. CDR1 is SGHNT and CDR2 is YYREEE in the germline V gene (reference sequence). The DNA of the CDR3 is TGTGCCAGCAGCTTTCGGCCAGCGGGAGGCTACGAGCAGTACTTC. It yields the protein CASSFRPAGGYEQYF.

CDR3: CASSFSRGNQPQHF. CDR3 sequence (DNA): TGTGCCAGCAGTTTCAGCAGGGGCAATCAGCCCCAGCATTTT. V and J are TRBV27 and TRBJ1-5, with D possibly being TRBD1 (5 bases). Trimming shortened V by 3 bases and J by 2 bases, and 8 bases separated the two germline ends. The CDR3 has 14 residues. Germline loops: CDR1 MNHEY, CDR2 SMNVEV (reference sequence).

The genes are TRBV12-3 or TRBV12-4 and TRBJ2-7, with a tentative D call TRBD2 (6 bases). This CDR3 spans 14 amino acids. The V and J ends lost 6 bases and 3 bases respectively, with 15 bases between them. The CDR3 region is CASSTGGAHYEQYF. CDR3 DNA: TGTGCCAGCAGCACAGGAGGGGCGCACTACGAGCAGTACTTC.

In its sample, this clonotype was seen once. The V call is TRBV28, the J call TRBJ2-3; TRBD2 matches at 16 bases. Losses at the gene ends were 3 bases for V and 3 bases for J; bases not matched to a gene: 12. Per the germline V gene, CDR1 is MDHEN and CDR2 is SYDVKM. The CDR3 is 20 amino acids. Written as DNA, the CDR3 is TGTGCCAGCAGTTTCCCAGGGACTAGCGGGAGGGCGGGTGTGACAGATACGCAGTATTTT. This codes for CASSFPGTSGRAGVTDTQYF.

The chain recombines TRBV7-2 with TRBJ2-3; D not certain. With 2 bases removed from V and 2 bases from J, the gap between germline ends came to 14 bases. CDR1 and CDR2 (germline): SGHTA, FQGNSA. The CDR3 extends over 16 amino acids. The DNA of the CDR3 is TGTGCCAGCAGCTTATTATCATGGGGAAACACAGATACGCAGTATTTT. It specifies CASSLLSWGNTDTQYF.

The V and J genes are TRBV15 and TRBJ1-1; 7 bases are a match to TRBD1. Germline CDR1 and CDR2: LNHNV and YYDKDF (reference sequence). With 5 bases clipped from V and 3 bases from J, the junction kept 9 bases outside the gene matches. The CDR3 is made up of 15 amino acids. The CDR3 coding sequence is TGTGCCACCAGCTCGTACGACACAGGGGACACTGAAGCTTTCTTT. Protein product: CATSSYDTGDTEAFF.

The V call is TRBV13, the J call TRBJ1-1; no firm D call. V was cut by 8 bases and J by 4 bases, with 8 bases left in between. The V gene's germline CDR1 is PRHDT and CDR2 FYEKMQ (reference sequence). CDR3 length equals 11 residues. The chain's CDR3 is CASGRGTEAFF. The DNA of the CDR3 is TGTGCCAGCGGCAGAGGCACTGAAGCTTTCTTT.

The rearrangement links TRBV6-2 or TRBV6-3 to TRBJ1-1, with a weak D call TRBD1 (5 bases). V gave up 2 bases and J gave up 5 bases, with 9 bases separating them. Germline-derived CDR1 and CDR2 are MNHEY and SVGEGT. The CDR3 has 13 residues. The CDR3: CASSYGDLTEAFF. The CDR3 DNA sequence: TGTGCCAGCAGTTACGGGGACCTTACTGAAGCTTTCTTT.

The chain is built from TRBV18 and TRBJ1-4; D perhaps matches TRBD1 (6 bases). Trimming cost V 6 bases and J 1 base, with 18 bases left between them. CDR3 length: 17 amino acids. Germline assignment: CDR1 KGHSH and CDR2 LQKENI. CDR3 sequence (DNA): TGTGCCAGCTCCCTAAGGAACAGGGAGGAAACTAATGAAAAACTGTTTTTT. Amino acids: CASSLRNREETNEKLFF.

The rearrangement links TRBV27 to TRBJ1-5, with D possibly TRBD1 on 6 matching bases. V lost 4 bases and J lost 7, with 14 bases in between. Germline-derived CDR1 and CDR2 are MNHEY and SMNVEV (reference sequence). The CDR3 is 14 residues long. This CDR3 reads CASSSLQGSQPQHF. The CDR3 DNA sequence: TGTGCCAGCAGTTCGTTACAGGGATCGCAGCCCCAGCATTTT.

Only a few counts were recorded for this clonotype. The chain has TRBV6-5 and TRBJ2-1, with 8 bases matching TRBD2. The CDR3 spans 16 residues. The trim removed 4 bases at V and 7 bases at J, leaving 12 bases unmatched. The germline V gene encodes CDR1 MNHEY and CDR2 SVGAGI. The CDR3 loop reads CASSLGLGLAGNEQFF. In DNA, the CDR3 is TGTGCCAGCAGTTTAGGCTTAGGACTAGCAGGGAATGAGCAGTTCTTC.

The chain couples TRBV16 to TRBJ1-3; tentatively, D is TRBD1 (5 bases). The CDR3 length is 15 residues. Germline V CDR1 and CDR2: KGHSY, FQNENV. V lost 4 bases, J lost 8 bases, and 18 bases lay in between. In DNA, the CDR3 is TGTGCCAGCAGCCCTTTTGCGACAGTGGAAGACACCATATATTTT. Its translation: CASSPFATVEDTIYF.

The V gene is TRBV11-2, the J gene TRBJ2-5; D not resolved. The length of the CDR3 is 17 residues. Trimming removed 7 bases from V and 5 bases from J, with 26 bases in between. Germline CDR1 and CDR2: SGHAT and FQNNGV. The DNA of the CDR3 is TGTGCCAGCACTCTTACTGGTCCCGCCTGGACCCGGGAGACCCAGTACTTC. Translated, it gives CASTLTGPAWTRETQYF.

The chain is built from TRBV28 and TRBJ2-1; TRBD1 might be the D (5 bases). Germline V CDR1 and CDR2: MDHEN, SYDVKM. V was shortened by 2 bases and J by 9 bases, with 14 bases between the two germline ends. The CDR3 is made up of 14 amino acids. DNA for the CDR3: TGTGCCAGCAGTTTAGGGCAGGGTTGGGGTGAGCAGTTCTTC. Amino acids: CASSLGQGWGEQFF.

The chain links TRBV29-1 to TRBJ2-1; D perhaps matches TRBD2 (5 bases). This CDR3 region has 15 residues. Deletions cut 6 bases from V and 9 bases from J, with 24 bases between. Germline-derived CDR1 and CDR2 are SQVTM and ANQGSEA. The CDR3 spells CSVPVMTILRVEQFF. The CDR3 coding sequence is TGCAGCGTCCCGGTGATGACTATCCTTAGGGTTGAGCAGTTCTTC.

Here the CDR3 reads CASRDWGGEVAKNIQYF. The CDR3 DNA follows: TGTGCCAGCAGAGACTGGGGTGGGGAAGTGGCCAAAAACATTCAGTACTTC. The chain is built from TRBV12-3 or TRBV12-4 and TRBJ2-4; D not resolved. Trimming removed 6 bases from V and 1 base from J, with 19 bases in between. The CDR3 extends over 17 amino acids.

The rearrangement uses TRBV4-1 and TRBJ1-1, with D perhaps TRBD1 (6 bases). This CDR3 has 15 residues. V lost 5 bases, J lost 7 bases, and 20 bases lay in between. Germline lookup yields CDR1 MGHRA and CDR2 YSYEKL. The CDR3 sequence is CASSAYRAPTGEAFF. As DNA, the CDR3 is TGCGCCAGCAGCGCATACAGGGCGCCGACGGGTGAAGCTTTCTTT.

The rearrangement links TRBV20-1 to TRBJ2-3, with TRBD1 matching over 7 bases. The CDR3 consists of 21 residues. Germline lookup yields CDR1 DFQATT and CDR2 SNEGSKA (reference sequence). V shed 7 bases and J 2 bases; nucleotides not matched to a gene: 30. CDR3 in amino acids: CSVLQGVRGLSPIHLTDTQYF. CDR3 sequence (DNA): TGCAGTGTTCTGCAGGGCGTTAGGGGGCTTTCCCCTATACACCTCACAGATACGCAGTATTTT.

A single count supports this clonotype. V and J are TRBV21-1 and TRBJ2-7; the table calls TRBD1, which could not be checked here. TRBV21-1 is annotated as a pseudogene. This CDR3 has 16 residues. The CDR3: CASSKQPSRGSYEQYF. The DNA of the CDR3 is TGTGCCAGCAGCAAACAGCCTTCCAGGGGGAGCTACGAGCAGTACTTC.

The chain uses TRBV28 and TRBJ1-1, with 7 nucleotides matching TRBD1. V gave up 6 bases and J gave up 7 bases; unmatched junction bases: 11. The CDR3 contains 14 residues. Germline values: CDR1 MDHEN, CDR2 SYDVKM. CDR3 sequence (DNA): TGTGCCAGCAGACCATCCGACAGGGTCGATGAAGCTTTCTTT. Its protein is CASRPSDRVDEAFF.

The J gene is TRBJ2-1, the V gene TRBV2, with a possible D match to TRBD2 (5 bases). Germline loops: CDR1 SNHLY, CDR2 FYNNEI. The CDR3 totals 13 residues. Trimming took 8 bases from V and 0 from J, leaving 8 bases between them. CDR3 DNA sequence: TGTGCCAGCCTGGACTTCTCCTACAATGAGCAGTTCTTC. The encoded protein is CASLDFSYNEQFF.

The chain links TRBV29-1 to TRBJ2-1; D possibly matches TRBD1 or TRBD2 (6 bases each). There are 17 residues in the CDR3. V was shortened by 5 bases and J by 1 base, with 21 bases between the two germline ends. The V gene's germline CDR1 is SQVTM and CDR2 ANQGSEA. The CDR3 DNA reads TGCAGCGTTCTAGGCGGGGAAGGGACACAATCCTACAATGAGCAGTTCTTC. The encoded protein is CSVLGGEGTQSYNEQFF.

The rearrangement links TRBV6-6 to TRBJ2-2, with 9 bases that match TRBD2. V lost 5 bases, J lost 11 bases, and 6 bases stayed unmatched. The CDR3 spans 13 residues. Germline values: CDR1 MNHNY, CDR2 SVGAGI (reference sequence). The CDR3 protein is CASSGLAFTELFF. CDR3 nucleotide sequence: TGTGCCAGCAGTGGACTAGCGTTTACAGAGCTGTTTTTT.

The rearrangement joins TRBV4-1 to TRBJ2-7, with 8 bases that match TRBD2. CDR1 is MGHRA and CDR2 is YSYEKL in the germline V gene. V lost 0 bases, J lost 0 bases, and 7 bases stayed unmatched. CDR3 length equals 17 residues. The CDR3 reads CASSQDPGGTSSYEQYF. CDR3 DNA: TGCGCCAGCAGCCAAGATCCGGGGGGGACCTCCTCCTACGAGCAGTACTTC.

The DNA of the CDR3 is TGTGCCACCAGCAGAGAGAGCAATCAGCCCCAGCATTTT. Translating gives CATSRESNQPQHF. The genes are TRBV15 and TRBJ1-5, with unresolved D. The length of the CDR3 is 13 residues. Trimming shortened V by 0 bases and J by 1 base, and 1 base separated the two germline ends. CDR1 is LNHNV, CDR2 YYDKDF, per germline (reference sequence).